This section outlines one T cell receptor beta chain sequence together with its context. Its specific antigen is unknown. No base quality information exists; no much larger clone differs at one position. TCRbeta CDR3 regions were amplified from genomic DNA by means of the immunoSEQ Assay, a bias-controlled multiplex PCR. In the source study's methods: The number of nucleated cells in each sample was estimated from the amplification of reference gene primers within the assay. To quantify the absolute abundance of each unique TCRbeta CDR3 rearrangement, sequence reads were collapsed and filtered. Productive Simpson clonality was computed per sample as the square root of Simpson's diversity index over productive rearrangements. This is the immuneACCESS table as TCRdb keeps it, with only in-frame sequences that have V and J called. A part of the clones is gone; compared with another copy, unresolved V genes explain less than half, and the rest is unexplained. The D gene and trimming were derived from the DNA, and the V and J assignments and clone size from that table. In this sample the table shows 150,000 or so clones, around 84% of which occur a single time. The top ten clones comprise 10% to 15% of the sample.

This entry comes from a study of blood T cell repertoires in COVID-19 (TCRdb year 2020). Regarding the study in general: The collaborator samples originated in the United States, Italy and Spain and spanned the acute and convalescent phases of COVID-19. The material from the prospective study consisted of cDNA or gDNA derived from T cells, B-cell-depleted T cells, or PBMCs. The dataset comprised deeply sampled blood TCRbeta repertoires from subjects exposed to, actively infected with, or recovered from COVID-19. The repertoires were released in a freely available public database intended as a resource for research on the immune response to SARS-CoV-2. The samples were drawn from the first 160 participants of the ongoing ImmuneRACE study and from under 1,500 subjects provided by 6 global collaborators. The sample metadata nearly always contained a de-identified subject ID, COVID-19 status, age in years and sex. Where HLA class I and class II types were available, the types were taken from metadata supplied by the sample provider, not from assay-based typing.

The CDR3 holds 13 amino acids from the cysteine to the phenylalanine. This entry keeps only the CDR3 DNA: 39 bases, framed from base 1. The germline V gene encodes CDR1 SGHTA and CDR2 FQGTGA. Trimming takes 3 bases off V and 7 bases off J; junction bases not matched to a gene: 5. Results the study describes overall, beyond this receptor: Clinical and demographic metadata were provided uncurated, with the amount varying by source and participant.

The collaborating institutions used their own protocols to collect whole blood in K2EDTA tubes. For TCRbeta analysis, collaborator samples were shipped as frozen whole blood, as isolated PBMCs, or as DNA extracted from either sample type. The V gene is TRBV7-3 and the J gene is TRBJ1-2; TRBD1 matches 7 bases in the middle. Sequencing was carried out using peripheral blood. This TCR came from a man aged 55 to 70 with active or convalescent COVID-19. The DNA sequence reads TGTGCCAGCAGCTTTACAGGGGTGCGTGGCTACACCTTC. The translation is CASSFTGVRGYTF.